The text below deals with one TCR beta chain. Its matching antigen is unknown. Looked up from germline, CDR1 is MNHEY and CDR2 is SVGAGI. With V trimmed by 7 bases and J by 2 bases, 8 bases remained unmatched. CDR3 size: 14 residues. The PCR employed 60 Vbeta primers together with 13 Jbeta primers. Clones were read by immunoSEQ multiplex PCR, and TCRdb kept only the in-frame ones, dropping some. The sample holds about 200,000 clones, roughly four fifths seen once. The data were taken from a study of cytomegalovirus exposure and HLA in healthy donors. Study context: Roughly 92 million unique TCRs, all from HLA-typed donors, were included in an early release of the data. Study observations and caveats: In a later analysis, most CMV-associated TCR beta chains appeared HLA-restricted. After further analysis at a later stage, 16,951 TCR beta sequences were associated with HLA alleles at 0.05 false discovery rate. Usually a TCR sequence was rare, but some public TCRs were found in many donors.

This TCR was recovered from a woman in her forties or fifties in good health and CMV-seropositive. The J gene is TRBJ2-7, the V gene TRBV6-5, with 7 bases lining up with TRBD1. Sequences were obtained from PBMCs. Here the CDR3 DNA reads TGTGCCAGCAACCCCGGGACAGATACCTACGAGCAGTACTTC. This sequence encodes CASNPGTDTYEQYF.